The subject of this entry is one TCR beta chain. Clones were sequenced by immunoSEQ multiplex PCR, and TCRdb holds only the in-frame ones, with some missing. This table has around 130,000 clones, roughly nine tenths appearing once. This record belongs to a study of blood T cell repertoires in COVID-19. Germline loops: CDR1 KGHDR, CDR2 SFDVKD. With 7 bases clipped from V and 5 bases from J, the junction kept 10 bases outside the gene matches. CDR3 length: 15 residues. This receptor was taken from a man aged 50 or older with active COVID-19. V is TRBV24-1 and J is TRBJ2-3, with 8 bases fitting TRBD1. The sequenced material came from peripheral blood. DNA of the CDR3: TGTGCCACCAGGGCCCGACAGGGGTTGGGAGATACGCAGTATTTT. Its translation: CATRARQGLGDTQYF.